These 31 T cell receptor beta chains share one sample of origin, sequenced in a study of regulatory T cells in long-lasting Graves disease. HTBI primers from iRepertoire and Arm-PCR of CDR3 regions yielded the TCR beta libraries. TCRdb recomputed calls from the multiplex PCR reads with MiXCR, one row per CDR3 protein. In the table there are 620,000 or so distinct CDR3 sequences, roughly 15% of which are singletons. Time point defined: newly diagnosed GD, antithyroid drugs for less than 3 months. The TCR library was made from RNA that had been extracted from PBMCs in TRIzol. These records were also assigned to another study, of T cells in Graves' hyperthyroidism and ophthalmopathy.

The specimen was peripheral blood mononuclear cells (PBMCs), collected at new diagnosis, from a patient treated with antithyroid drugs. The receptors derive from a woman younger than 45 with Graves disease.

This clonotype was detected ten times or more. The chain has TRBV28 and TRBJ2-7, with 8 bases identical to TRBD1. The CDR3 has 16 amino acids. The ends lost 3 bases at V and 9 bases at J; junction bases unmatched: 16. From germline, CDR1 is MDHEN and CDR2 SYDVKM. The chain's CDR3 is CASSFYPNNDRGWQYF. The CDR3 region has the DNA TGTGCCAGCAGTTTTTACCCTAATAATGACAGGGGTTGGCAGTACTTC.

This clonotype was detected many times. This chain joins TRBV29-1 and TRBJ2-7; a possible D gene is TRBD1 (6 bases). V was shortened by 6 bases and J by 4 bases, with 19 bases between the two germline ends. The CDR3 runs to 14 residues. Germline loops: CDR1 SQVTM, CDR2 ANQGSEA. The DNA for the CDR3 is TGCAGCGTGTGCCGGGACAAAGCACCTTACGAGCAGTACTTC. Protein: CSVCRDKAPYEQYF.

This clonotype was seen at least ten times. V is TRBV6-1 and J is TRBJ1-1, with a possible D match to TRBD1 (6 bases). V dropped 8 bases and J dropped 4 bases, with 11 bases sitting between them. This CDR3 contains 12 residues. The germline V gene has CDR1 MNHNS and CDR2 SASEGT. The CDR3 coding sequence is TGTGCCAGCTCGACAGGAGGCACTGAAGCTTTCTTT. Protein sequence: CASSTGGTEAFF.

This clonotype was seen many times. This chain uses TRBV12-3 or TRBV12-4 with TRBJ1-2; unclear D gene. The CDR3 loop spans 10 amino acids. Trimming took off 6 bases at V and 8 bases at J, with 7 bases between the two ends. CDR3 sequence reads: CASSGFGYTF. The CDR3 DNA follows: TGTGCCAGCAGCGGTTTCGGCTACACCTTC.

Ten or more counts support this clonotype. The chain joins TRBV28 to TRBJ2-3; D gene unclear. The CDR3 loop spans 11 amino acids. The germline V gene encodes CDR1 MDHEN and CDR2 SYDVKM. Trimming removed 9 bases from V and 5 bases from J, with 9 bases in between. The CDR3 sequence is CASRMRDTQYF. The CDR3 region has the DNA TGTGCCAGTCGGATGAGAGATACGCAGTATTTT.

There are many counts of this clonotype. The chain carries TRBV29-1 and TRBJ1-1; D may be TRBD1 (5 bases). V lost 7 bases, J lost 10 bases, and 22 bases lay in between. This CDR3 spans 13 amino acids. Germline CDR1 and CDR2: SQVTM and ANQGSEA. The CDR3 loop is CSALRLAGGGAFF. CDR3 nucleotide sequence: TGCAGCGCCCTTCGTTTGGCAGGCGGGGGAGCTTTCTTT.

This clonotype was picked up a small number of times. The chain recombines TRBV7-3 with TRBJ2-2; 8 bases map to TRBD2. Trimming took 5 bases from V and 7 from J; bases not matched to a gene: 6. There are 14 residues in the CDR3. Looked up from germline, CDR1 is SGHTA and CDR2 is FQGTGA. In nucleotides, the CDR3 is TGTGCCAGCAGCCCCTATAGCGGGATCGGGGAGCTGTTTTTT. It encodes CASSPYSGIGELFF.

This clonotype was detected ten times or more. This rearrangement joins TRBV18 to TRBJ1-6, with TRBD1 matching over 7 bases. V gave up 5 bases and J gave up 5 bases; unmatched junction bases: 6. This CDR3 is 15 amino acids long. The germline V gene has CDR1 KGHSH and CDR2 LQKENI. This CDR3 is CASSADRTNNSPLHF. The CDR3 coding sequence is TGTGCCAGCTCAGCGGACAGGACGAATAATTCACCCCTCCACTTT.

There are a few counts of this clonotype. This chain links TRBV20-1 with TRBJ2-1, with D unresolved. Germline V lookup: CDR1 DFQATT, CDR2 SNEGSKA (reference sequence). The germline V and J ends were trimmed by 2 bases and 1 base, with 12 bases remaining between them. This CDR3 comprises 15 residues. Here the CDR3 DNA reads TGCAGTGCTAGACGCGGCTATCATTCCTACAATGAGCAGTTCTTC. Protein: CSARRGYHSYNEQFF.

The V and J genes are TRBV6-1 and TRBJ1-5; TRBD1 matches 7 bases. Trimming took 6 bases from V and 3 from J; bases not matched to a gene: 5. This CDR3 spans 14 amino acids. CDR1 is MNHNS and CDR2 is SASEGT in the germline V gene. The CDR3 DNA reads TGTGCCAGCAGGACCGGACAGGACAATCAGCCCCAGCATTTT. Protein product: CASRTGQDNQPQHF.

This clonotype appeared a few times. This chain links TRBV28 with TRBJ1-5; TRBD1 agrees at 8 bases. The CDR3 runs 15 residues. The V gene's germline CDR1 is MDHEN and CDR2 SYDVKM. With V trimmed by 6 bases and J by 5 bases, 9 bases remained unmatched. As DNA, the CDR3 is TGTGCCAGCAGCCTCGGACAGGGTATGCATCAGCCCCAGCATTTT. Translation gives CASSLGQGMHQPQHF. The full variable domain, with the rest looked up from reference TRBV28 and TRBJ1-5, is DVKVTQSSRYLVKRTGEKVFLECVQDMDHENMFWYRQDPGLGLRLIYFSYDVKMKEKGDIPEGYSVSREKKERFSLILESASTNQTSMYLCASSLGQGMHQPQHFGDGTRLSIL.

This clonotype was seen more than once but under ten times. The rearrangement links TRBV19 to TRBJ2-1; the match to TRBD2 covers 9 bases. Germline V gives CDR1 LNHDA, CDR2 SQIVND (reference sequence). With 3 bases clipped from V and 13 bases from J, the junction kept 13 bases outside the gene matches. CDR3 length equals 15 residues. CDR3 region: CASSIDRGSSGIQFF. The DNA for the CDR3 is TGTGCCAGTAGTATCGATAGGGGGTCTAGCGGGATCCAGTTCTTC.

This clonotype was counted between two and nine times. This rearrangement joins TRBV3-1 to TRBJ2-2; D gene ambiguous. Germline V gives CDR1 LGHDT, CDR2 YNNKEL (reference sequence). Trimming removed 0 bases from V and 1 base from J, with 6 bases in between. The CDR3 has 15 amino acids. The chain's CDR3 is CASSQDTGNTGELFF. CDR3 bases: TGTGCCAGCAGCCAAGATACTGGGAACACCGGGGAGCTGTTTTTT.

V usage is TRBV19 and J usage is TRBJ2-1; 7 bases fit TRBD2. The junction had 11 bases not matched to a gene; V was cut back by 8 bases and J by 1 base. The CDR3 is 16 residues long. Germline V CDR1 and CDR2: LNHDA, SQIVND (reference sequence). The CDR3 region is CASGTAGVWSYNEQFF. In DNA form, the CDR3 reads TGTGCCAGTGGTACCGCGGGGGTTTGGTCCTACAATGAGCAGTTCTTC.

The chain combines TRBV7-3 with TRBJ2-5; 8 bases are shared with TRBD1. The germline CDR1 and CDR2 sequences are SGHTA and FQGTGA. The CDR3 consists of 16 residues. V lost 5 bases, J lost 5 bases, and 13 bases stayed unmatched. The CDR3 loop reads CASSMHGTRDRETQYF. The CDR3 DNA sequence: TGTGCCAGCAGCATGCACGGGACACGGGACAGGGAGACCCAGTACTTC.

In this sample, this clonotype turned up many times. CDR3 in amino acids: CASSLAVTSGSYGYTF. DNA of the CDR3: TGTGCCAGCAGTTTGGCTGTCACCTCGGGGAGCTATGGCTACACCTTC. The chain uses TRBV28 and TRBJ1-2; no reliable D call. CDR3 size: 16 residues. The germline CDR1 and CDR2 sequences are MDHEN and SYDVKM. Trimming cost V 3 bases and J 4 bases, with 18 bases left between them.

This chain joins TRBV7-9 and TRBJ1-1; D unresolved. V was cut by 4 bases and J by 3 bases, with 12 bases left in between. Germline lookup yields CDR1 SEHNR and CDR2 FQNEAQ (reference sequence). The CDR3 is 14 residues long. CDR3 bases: TGTGCCAGCAGCTCTAGCATGGCCTACACTGAAGCTTTCTTT. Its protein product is CASSSSMAYTEAFF. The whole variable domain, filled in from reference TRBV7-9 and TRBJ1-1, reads DTGVSQNPRHKITKRGQNVTFRCDPISEHNRLYWYRQTLGQGPEFLTYFQNEAQLEKSRLLSDRFSAERPKGSFSTLEIQRTEQGDSAMYLCASSSSMAYTEAFFGQGTRLTVV.

The CDR3 DNA follows: TGTGCCAGCAGCTTAGGGTCTTCCTCAACTAATGAAAAACTGTTTTTT. This codes for CASSLGSSSTNEKLFF. The chain uses TRBV7-9 and TRBJ1-4; D is undetermined. CDR1 and CDR2 (germline): SEHNR, FQNEAQ (reference sequence). CDR3 length equals 16 residues. V was cut by 1 base and J by 0 bases, with 9 bases left in between.

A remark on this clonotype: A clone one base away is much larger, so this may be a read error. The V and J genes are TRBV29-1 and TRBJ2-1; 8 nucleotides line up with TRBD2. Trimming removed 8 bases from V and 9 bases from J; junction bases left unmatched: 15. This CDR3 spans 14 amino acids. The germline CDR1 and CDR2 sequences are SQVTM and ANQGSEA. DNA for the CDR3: TGCAGCTCCTCTTATCCGGAACTAGCGGTTGAGCAGTTCTTC. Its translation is CSSSYPELAVEQFF.

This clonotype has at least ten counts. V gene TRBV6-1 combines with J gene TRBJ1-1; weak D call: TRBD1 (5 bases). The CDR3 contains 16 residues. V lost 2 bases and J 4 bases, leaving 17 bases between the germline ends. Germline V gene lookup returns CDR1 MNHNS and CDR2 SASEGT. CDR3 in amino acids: CASSERGWGMSTEAFF. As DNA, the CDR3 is TGTGCCAGCAGTGAAAGGGGCTGGGGCATGAGCACTGAAGCTTTCTTT.

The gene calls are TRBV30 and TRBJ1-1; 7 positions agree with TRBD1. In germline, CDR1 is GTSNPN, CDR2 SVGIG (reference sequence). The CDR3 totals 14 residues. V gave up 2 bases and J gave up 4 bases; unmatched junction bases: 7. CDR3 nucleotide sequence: TGTGCCTGGAGTACGGACAGGATGATCACTGAAGCTTTCTTT. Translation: CAWSTDRMITEAFF.

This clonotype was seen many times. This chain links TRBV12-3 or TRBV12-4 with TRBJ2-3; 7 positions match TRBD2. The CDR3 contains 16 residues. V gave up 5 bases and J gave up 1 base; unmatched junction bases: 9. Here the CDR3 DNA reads TGTGCCAGCAGTGAACACGAGGGGAGGGGCACAGATACGCAGTATTTT. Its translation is CASSEHEGRGTDTQYF.

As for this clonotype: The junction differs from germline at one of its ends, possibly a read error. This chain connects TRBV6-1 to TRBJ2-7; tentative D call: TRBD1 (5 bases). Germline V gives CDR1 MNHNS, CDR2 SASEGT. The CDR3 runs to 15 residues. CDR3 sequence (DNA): TGTGCCAGCAGTGCTGACAGTTCTTCCTCCTACGAGCAGTACTTT. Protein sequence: CASSADSSSSYEQYF.

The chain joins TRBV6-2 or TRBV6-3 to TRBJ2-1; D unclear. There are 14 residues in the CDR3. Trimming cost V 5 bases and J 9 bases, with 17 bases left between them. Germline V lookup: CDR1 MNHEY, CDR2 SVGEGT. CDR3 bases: TGTGCCAGCAGTGAATTTAGTAGATTCAGTGAGCAGTTCTTC. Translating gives CASSEFSRFSEQFF.

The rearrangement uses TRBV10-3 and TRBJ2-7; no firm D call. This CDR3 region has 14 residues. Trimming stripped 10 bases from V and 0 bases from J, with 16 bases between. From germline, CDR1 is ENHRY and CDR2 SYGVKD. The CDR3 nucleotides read TGTGCCACCACCGCGGCAGTCTCCTCCTACGAGCAGTACTTC. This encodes CATTAAVSSYEQYF.

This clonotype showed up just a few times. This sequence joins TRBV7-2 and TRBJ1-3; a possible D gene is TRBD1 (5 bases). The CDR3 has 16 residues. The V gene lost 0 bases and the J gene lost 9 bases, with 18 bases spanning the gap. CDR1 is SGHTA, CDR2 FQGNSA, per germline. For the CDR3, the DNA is TGTGCCAGCAGCTTAGCGCCCGGGACCGCTGGAGGCACCATATATTTT. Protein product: CASSLAPGTAGGTIYF.

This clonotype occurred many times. This chain's CDR3 is CASRLHSGSTDTQYF. The CDR3 nucleotides read TGTGCCAGCAGACTTCATAGCGGCAGCACAGATACGCAGTATTTT. The chain recombines TRBV6-1 with TRBJ2-3, with a weak D call TRBD2 (6 bases). The germline gives CDR1 MNHNS, CDR2 SASEGT. V lost 6 bases and J 0 bases, leaving 13 bases between the germline ends. The CDR3 has 15 amino acids.

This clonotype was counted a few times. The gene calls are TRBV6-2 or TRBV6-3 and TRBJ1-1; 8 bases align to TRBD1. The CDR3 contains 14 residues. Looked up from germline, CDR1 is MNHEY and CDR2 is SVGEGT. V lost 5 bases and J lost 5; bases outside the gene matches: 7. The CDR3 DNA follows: TGTGCCAGCAGTGGGGCGACAGGGGAGACTGAAGCTTTCTTT. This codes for CASSGATGETEAFF.

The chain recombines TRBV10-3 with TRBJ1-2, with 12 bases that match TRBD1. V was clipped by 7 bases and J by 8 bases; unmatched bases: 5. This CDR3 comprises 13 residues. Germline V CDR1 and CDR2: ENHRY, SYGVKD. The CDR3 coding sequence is TGTGCCATCACCCCGGGACAGGGGGCCGGCTACACCTTC. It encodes CAITPGQGAGYTF.

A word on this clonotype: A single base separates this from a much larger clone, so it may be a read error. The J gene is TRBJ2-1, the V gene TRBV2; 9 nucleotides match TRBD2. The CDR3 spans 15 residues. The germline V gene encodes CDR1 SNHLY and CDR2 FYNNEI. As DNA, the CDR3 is TGTGCCAGCAGCAGGGGACTAGCCCCACGAGAGACCCAGTGCTTC. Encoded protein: CASSRGLAPRETQCF.

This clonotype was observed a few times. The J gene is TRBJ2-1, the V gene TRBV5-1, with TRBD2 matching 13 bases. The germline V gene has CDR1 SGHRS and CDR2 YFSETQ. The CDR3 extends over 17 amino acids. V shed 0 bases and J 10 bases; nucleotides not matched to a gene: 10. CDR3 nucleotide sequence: TGCGCCAGCAGCTTGGTCGGGACTAGCGGGGTTCTCCGGGAGCAGTTCTTC. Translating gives CASSLVGTSGVLREQFF.